The rows below give T cell receptor beta chains drawn from one sample of a study of cytomegalovirus exposure and HLA in healthy donors. Using immunoSEQ multiplex PCR, the repertoire was profiled, and TCRdb retains in-frame clones only, with some absent. The sample has 180,000 or so clones, roughly 80% seen once; the top ten hold about 1.6%. The sample taken for sequencing was PBMCs. The receptors stem from a man in his forties in good health and CMV-seronegative. CDR3s include the opening cysteine and the closing phenylalanine or tryptophan. The D gene is left open where the match is weak. Rows may omit the clone size; those that give it use once, few, many or a size class.

TRBJ2-5,once,TRBD2,TRBV28,CASSPTSARGETQYF,TGTGCCAGCAGTCCGACTAGCGCCCGAGGGGAGACCCAGTACTTC
TRBJ2-2,NA,NA,TRBV23-1,CASSQLKKFSGELFF,TGCGCCAGCAGCCAACTAAAGAAATTTTCCGGGGAGCTGTTTTTT
TRBJ1-2,NA,NA,TRBV7-3,CASSSRGGYGYTF,TGTGCCAGCAGCTCCAGGGGTGGCTATGGCTACACCTTC
TRBJ2-2,once,NA,TRBV18,CASSPLSLVNTGELFF,TGTGCCAGCTCACCACTTAGTCTAGTAAACACCGGGGAGCTGTTTTTT
TRBJ1-6,NA,NA,TRBV19,CASSMQGYSPLHF,TGTGCCAGTAGTATGCAGGGCTATTCACCCCTCCACTTT
TRBJ1-1,NA,TRBD1,TRBV30,CARSRDRGTEAFF,TGTGCCCGGAGTCGGGACAGGGGAACTGAAGCTTTCTTT
TRBJ2-1,NA,NA,TRBV4-2,CASSQASGSSYNEQFF,TGTGCCAGCAGCCAAGCGAGCGGTAGCTCCTACAATGAGCAGTTCTTC
TRBJ2-1,NA,NA,TRBV28,CASREGGMRGNYNEQFF,TGTGCCAGCAGAGAAGGAGGTATGCGGGGAAACTACAATGAGCAGTTCTTC
TRBJ2-7,NA,TRBD2,TRBV28,CASSLRGAFHEQYF,TGTGCCAGCAGTTTGCGGGGGGCCTTTCACGAGCAGTACTTC
TRBJ1-2,NA,TRBD1,TRBV28,CASSFPLQGAPGYTF,TGTGCCAGCAGTTTTCCATTACAGGGGGCGCCAGGCTACACCTTC
TRBJ2-7,NA,TRBD2,TRBV9,CASSVVAGGYEQYF,TGTGCCAGCAGCGTTGTAGCGGGAGGCTACGAGCAGTACTTC
TRBJ2-1,NA,NA,TRBV6-5,CASRDTDAYNEQFF,TGTGCCAGCAGGGACACGGACGCCTACAATGAGCAGTTCTTC
TRBJ2-5,NA,TRBD2,TRBV9,CASSVAVTSAQETQYF,TGTGCCAGCAGCGTAGCAGTGACTAGCGCTCAAGAGACCCAGTACTTC
TRBJ1-4,NA,NA,TRBV29-1,CSVEDLWGQGEKLFF,TGCAGCGTTGAAGATCTTTGGGGGCAAGGTGAAAAACTGTTTTTT
TRBJ2-3,NA,NA,TRBV5-6,CASSLVSASGTDTQYF,TGTGCCAGCAGCTTGGTTTCCGCTAGCGGCACAGATACGCAGTATTTT
TRBJ2-5,NA,TRBD2,TRBV9,CASSVAPLAGQETQYF,TGTGCCAGCAGCGTAGCGCCACTAGCGGGACAAGAGACCCAGTACTTC
TRBJ2-2,NA,NA,TRBV27,CASSLLQSGELFF,TGTGCCAGCAGTTTACTTCAGTCCGGGGAGCTGTTTTTT
TRBJ2-1,NA,NA,TRBV11-2,CASSLDRGHPWGNEQFF,TGTGCCAGCAGCTTAGATAGGGGACACCCATGGGGCAATGAGCAGTTCTTC
TRBJ2-7,NA,TRBD2,TRBV10-3,CAIRGTSTYEQYF,TGTGCCATCAGAGGGACTAGTACCTACGAGCAGTACTTC
TRBJ2-7,few,NA,TRBV2,CASSEGGIEYF,TGTGCCAGCAGTGAGGGGGGAATCGAGTACTTC
TRBJ2-1,NA,TRBD2,TRBV6-1,CASTRLAGVNEQFF,TGTGCCAGCACTCGACTAGCGGGAGTCAATGAGCAGTTCTTC
TRBJ1-1,NA,TRBD1,TRBV7-9,CASDTTTGGAGKTEAFF,TGTGCCAGCGACACCACAACAGGGGGCGCCGGGAAGACTGAAGCTTTCTTT
TRBJ1-2,NA,NA,TRBV18,CASSPILQEGYGYTF,TGTGCCAGCTCACCTATTCTACAGGAGGGCTATGGCTACACCTTC
TRBJ2-3,NA,TRBD1,TRBV9,CASSVWTGGSDTQYF,TGTGCCAGCAGCGTCTGGACAGGGGGATCAGATACGCAGTATTTT
TRBJ2-6,few,NA,TRBV13,CASSFQGSGANVLTF,TGTGCCAGCAGTTTCCAGGGTTCTGGGGCCAACGTCCTGACTTTC
TRBJ1-1,NA,TRBD1,TRBV5-4,CASSSLGQGGTEAFF,TGTGCCAGCAGCTCCCTTGGACAGGGAGGCACTGAAGCTTTCTTT
TRBJ1-5,NA,NA,TRBV28,CASSQEAYQPQHF,TGTGCCAGCAGCCAAGAGGCCTATCAGCCCCAGCATTTT
TRBJ1-3,NA,NA,TRBV10-1,CASDRLRSGNTIYF,TGCGCCAGCGACAGGTTACGCTCTGGAAACACCATATATTTT
TRBJ2-5,NA,TRBD1,TRBV4-2,CASSQERGPGETQYF,TGTGCCAGCAGCCAAGAAAGGGGGCCGGGGGAGACCCAGTACTTC
TRBJ2-7,few,NA,TRBV7-8,CASSLDDPRYKSSYEQYF,TGTGCCAGCAGCCTAGACGACCCTAGATATAAGAGCTCCTACGAGCAGTACTTC
TRBJ1-1,NA,TRBD1,TRBV5-1,CASSLRGQGNTEAFF,TGCGCCAGCAGCTTGCGCGGACAGGGGAACACTGAAGCTTTCTTT
TRBJ1-1,NA,NA,TRBV30,CAWSVGLNRANTEAFF,TGTGCCTGGAGTGTAGGTTTGAACAGGGCGAACACTGAAGCTTTCTTT
TRBJ2-1,NA,TRBD2,TRBV28,CASSLLQPTSGRASEQFF,TGTGCCAGCAGTTTGCTTCAACCCACTAGCGGGAGGGCCAGTGAGCAGTTCTTC
TRBJ1-4,NA,TRBD1,TRBV7-2,CASSRRQGRGEKLFF,TGTGCCAGCAGCCGCAGACAGGGGAGGGGTGAAAAACTGTTTTTT
TRBJ2-4,NA,NA,TRBV5-1,CASSLVRPGAKNIQYF,TGCGCCAGCAGCTTGGTCCGTCCAGGGGCGAAAAACATTCAGTACTTC
TRBJ1-2,NA,TRBD1,TRBV11-1,CASSLAGGAVSGYTF,TGTGCCAGCAGCTTAGCAGGGGGCGCCGTAAGTGGCTACACCTTC
TRBJ2-5,NA,TRBD1,TRBV18,CASSPGQAETQYF,TGTGCCAGCTCACCGGGACAGGCAGAGACCCAGTACTTC
TRBJ2-1,once,TRBD1,TRBV5-4,CASTRDRVHEQFF,TGTGCCAGCACGCGGGACAGGGTCCATGAGCAGTTCTTC
TRBJ1-2,NA,NA,TRBV6-5,CASSIQGPYGYTF,TGTGCCAGCAGCATACAGGGTCCCTATGGCTACACCTTC
TRBJ2-7,few,TRBD1,TRBV6-1,CASSEGDSSYEQYF,TGTGCCAGCAGTGAGGGGGACAGCTCCTACGAGCAGTACTTC
TRBJ1-6,NA,TRBD1,TRBV7-2,CASSLFSQGGSPLHF,TGTGCCAGCAGTTTGTTTTCACAGGGGGGATCACCCCTCCACTTT
TRBJ2-5,NA,NA,TRBV27,CASSARGAQETQYF,TGTGCCAGCAGTGCCCGGGGGGCCCAAGAGACCCAGTACTTC
TRBJ2-5,NA,NA,TRBV29-1,CSVGRGAEETQYF,TGCAGCGTCGGACGGGGTGCGGAAGAGACCCAGTACTTC
TRBJ2-1,NA,TRBD1,TRBV4-1,CASSRGQGPYNEQFF,TGCGCCAGCAGCCGCGGACAGGGACCTTACAATGAGCAGTTCTTC
TRBJ1-4,NA,NA,TRBV30,CAWSVGRSGGAEKLFF,TGTGCCTGGAGTGTAGGAAGGTCGGGGGGAGCGGAAAAACTGTTTTTT
TRBJ2-7,NA,TRBD1,TRBV13,CASSDRQGAHEQYF,TGTGCCAGCAGCGACCGACAGGGTGCGCACGAGCAGTACTTC
TRBJ2-5,NA,TRBD1,TRBV7-2,CASSMTGVETQYF,TGTGCCAGCAGCATGACAGGGGTCGAGACCCAGTACTTC
TRBJ2-7,few,NA,TRBV30,CAWSKGGAYEQYF,TGTGCCTGGAGTAAGGGGGGGGCCTACGAGCAGTACTTC
TRBJ2-7,once,TRBD2,TRBV19,CASSPGTSGIPYEQYF,TGTGCCAGTAGTCCCGGGACTAGCGGGATACCCTACGAGCAGTACTTC
TRBJ1-5,NA,TRBD1,TRBV2,CASSFDRDNQPQHF,TGTGCCAGCAGTTTTGACAGGGATAATCAGCCCCAGCATTTT
TRBJ1-1,NA,TRBD1,TRBV20-1,CSARGTAVTFF,TGCAGTGCCCGCGGGACAGCCGTAACTTTCTTT
TRBJ1-1,NA,NA,TRBV18,CASSHSQGPGTEAFF,TGTGCCAGCTCACACTCTCAGGGGCCGGGGACTGAAGCTTTCTTT
TRBJ1-4,NA,TRBD1,TRBV7-6,CASSRGQEANEKLFF,TGTGCCAGCAGCCGGGGACAGGAAGCTAATGAAAAACTGTTTTTT
TRBJ2-7,once,NA,TRBV9,CASNRDHEQYF,TGTGCCAGCAACAGGGACCACGAGCAGTACTTC
TRBJ1-4,NA,TRBD1,TRBV4-3,CASSQYYGTGQLINEKLFF,TGCGCCAGCAGCCAATACTACGGGACAGGCCAGCTCATTAATGAAAAACTGTTTTTT